By share, the clone carrying this T cell receptor beta chain ranks as medium-sized. Its cognate antigen is unknown. This record belongs to a study of CD8 T cells in ankylosing spondylitis. Study-level points and caveats: Significantly higher representation of disease-linked clones was reported for matched ankylosing spondylitis synovial fluid. What seemed typical of ankylosing spondylitis blood was a TCR beta motif built from several highly homologous variants.

TCRdb re-derived calls from the 5' RACE reads in MiXCR, one entry per CDR3 protein. The table includes several thousand distinct CDR3 sequences, roughly 8% detected once. The CDR3 has 16 residues. Germline CDR1 and CDR2: SGDLS and YYNGEE. Deletions cut 1 base from V and 2 bases from J, with 13 bases between. The source material was blood, either unsorted or a sorted T cell fraction (not recorded which). This clonotype was sampled from a male donor with ankylosing spondylitis or in good health (not recorded which). The chain combines TRBV9 with TRBJ2-1; no clear D gene. CDR3 sequence reads: CASSVRADNPYNEQFF. As DNA, the CDR3 is TGTGCCAGCAGCGTACGAGCAGATAACCCCTACAATGAGCAGTTCTTC. Full variable domain (rest looked up from reference TRBV9 and TRBJ2-1): DSGVTQTPKHLITATGQRVTLRCSPRSGDLSVYWYQQSLDQGLQFLIQYYNGEERAKGNILERFSAQQFPDLHSELNLSSLELGDSALYFCASSVRADNPYNEQFFGPGTRLTVL.